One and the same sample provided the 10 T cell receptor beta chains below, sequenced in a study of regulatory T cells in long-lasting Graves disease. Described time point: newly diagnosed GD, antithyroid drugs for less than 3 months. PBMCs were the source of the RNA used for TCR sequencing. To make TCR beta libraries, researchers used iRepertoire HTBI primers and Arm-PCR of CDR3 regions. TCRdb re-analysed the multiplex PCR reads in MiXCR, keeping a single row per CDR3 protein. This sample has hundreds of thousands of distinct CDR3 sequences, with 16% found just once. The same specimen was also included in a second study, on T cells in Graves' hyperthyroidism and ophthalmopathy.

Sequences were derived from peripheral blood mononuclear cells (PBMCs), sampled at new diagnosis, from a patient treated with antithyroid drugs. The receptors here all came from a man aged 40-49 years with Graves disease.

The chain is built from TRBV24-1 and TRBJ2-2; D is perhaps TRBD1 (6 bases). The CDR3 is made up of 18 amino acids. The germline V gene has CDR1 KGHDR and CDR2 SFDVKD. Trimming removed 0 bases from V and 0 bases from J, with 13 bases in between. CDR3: CATSDLDMGATNTGELFF. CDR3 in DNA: TGTGCCACCAGTGATTTGGACATGGGGGCTACGAACACCGGGGAGCTGTTTTTT.

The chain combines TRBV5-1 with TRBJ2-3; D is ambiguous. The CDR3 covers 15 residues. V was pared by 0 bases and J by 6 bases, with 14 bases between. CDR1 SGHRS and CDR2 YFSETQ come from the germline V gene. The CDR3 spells CASSLVSVRGDTQYF. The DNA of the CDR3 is TGCGCCAGCAGCTTGGTATCGGTTAGAGGCGATACGCAGTATTTT.

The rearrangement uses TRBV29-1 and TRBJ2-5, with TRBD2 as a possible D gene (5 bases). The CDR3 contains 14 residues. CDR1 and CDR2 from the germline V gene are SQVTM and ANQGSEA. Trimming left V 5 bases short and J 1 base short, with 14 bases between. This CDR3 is CSVKRWETQETQYF. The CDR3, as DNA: TGCAGCGTTAAGCGGTGGGAAACCCAAGAGACCCAGTACTTC.

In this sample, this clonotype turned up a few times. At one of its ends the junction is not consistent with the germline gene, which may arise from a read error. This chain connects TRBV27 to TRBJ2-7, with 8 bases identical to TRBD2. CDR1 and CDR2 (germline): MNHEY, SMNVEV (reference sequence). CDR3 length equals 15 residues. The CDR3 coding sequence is TGTGCCAGCAGTTTGGTACTAGCGGCCTCCTACGAGCGGTACTTC. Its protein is CASSLVLAASYERYF.

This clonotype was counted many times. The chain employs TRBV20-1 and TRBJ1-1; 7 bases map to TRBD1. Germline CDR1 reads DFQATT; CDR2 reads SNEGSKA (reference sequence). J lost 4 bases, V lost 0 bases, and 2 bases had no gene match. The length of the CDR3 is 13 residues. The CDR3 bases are TGCAGTGCTAGAGATCAGGGGGGCACTGAAGCTTTCTTT. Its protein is CSARDQGGTEAFF.

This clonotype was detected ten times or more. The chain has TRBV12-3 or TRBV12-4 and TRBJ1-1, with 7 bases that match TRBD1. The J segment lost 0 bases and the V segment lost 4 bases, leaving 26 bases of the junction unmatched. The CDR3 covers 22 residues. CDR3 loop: CASSSSYHGTEMTEFMNTEAFF. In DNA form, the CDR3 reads TGTGCCAGCAGTTCTTCTTACCACGGGACAGAGATGACCGAATTCATGAACACTGAAGCTTTCTTT.

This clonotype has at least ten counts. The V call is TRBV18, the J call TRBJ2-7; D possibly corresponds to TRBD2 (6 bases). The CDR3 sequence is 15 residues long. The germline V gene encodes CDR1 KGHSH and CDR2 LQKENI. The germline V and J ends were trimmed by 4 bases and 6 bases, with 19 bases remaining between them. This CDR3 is CASSRRGTWSSEQYF. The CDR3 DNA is TGTGCCAGCTCACGGAGGGGTACGTGGTCGAGCGAGCAGTACTTC.

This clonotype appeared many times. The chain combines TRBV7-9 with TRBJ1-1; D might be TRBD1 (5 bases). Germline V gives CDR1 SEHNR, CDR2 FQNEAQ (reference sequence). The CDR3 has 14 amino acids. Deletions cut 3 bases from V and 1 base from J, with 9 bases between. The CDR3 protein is CASSFHTGNTEAFF. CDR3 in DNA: TGTGCCAGCAGCTTTCATACAGGGAACACTGAAGCTTTCTTT.

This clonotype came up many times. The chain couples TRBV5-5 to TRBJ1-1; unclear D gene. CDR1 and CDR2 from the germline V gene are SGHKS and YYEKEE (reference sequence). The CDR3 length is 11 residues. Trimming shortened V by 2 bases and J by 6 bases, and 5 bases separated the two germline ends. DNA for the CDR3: TGTGCCAGCAGCTTTTTTGCTGAAGCTTTCTTT. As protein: CASSFFAEAFF.

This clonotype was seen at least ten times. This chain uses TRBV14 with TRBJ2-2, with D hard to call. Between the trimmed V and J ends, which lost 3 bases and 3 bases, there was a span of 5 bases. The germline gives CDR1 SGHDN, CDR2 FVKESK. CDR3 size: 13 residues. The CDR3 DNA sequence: TGTGCCAGCAGCCATGGGTACACCGGGGAGCTGTTTTTT. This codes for CASSHGYTGELFF.